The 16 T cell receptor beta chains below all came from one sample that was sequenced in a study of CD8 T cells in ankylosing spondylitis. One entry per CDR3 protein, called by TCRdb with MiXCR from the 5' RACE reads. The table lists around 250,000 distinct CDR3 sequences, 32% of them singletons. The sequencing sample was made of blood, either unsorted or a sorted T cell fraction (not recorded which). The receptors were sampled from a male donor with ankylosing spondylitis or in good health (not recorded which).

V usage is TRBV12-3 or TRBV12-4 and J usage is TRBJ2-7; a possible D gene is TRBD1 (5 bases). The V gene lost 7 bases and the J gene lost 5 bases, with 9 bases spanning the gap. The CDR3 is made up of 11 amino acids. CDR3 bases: TGTGCCAGCATGCAAGGGGACGAGCAGTACTTC. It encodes CASMQGDEQYF.

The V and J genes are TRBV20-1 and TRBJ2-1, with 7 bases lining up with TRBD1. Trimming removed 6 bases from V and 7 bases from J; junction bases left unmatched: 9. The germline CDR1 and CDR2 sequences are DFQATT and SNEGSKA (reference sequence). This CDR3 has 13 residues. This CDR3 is CSARTPRGNEQFF. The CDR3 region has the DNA TGCAGTGCCAGAACTCCCAGGGGGAATGAGCAGTTCTTC.

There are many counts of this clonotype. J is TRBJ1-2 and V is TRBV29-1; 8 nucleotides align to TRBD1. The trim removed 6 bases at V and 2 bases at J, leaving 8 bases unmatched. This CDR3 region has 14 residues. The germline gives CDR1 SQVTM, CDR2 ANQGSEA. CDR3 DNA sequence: TGCAGCGTGACAGGGGCCCAGATAAACTATGGCTACACCTTC. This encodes CSVTGAQINYGYTF.

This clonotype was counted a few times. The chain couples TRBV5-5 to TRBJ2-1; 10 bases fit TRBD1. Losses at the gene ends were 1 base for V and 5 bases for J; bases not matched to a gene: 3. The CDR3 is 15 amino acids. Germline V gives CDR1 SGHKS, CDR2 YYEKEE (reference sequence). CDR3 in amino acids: CASSLSGTGDNEQFF. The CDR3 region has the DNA TGTGCCAGCAGCTTGTCCGGGACAGGGGACAATGAGCAGTTCTTC.

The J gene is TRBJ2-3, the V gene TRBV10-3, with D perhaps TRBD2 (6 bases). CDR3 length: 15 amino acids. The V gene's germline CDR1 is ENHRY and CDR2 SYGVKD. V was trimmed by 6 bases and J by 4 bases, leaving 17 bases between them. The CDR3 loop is CAIREDLGEADTQYF. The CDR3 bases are TGTGCCATCAGAGAGGACCTAGGGGAGGCAGATACGCAGTATTTT.

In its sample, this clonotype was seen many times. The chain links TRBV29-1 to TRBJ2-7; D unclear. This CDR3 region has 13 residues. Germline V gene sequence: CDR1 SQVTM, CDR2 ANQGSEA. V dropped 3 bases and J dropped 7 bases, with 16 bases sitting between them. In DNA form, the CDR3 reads TGCAGCGTTGATACGGTTGGAAGCCGGGAGCAGTACTTC. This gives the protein CSVDTVGSREQYF.

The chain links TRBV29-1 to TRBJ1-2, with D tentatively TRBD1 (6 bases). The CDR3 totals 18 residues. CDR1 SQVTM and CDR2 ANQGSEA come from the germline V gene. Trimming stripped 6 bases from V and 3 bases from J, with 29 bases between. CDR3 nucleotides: TGCAGCGTGGGGCCTTTGGGGGGCCCACGACAATCATACTATGGCTACACCTTC. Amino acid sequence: CSVGPLGGPRQSYYGYTF.

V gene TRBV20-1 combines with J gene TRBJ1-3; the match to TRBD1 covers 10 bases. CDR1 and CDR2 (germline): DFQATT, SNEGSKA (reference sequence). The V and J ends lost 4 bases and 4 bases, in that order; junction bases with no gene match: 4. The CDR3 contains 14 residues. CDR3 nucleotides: TGCAGTGCTACGGGACAGGGGTTCGGAAACACCATATATTTT. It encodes CSATGQGFGNTIYF.

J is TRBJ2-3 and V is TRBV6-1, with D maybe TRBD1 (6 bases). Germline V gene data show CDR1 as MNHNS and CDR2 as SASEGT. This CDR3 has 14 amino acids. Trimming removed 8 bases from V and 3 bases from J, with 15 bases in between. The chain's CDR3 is CASAWDTLTDTQYF. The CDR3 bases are TGTGCCAGCGCGTGGGACACACTTACAGATACGCAGTATTTT.

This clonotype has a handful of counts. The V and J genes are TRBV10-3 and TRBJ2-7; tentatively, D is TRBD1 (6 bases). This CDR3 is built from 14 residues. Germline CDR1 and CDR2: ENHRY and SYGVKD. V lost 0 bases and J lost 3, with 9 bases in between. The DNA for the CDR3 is TGTGCCATCAGTGAGTCCCAGGACAGCTACGAGCAGTACTTC. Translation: CAISESQDSYEQYF.

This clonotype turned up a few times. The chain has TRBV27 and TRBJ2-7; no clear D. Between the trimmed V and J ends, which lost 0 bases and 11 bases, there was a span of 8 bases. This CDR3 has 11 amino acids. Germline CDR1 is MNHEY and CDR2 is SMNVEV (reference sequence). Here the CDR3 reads CASSLSPLEYF. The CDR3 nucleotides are TGTGCCAGCAGTTTATCCCCCCTGGAGTACTTC.

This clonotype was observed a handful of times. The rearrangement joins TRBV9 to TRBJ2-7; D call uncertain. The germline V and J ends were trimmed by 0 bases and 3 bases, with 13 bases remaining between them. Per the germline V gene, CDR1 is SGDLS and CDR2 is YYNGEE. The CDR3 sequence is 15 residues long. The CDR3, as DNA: TGTGCCAGCAGCGTAGACTCGAACCCCGGCTACGAGCAGTACTTC. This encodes CASSVDSNPGYEQYF.

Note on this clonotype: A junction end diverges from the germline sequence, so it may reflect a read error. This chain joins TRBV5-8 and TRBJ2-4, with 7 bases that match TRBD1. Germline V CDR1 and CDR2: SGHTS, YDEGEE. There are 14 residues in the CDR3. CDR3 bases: TGTGCCAGCAGCTTTCGCCAGGGGGAAAACAGTCAGTACTTC. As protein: CASSFRQGENSQYF.

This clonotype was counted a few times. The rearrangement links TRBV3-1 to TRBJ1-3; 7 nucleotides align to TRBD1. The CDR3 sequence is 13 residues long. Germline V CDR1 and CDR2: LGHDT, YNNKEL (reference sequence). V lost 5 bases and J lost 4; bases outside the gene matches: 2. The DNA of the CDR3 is TGTGCCAGCAGCACGGGACAGGGAAACACCATATATTTT. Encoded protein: CASSTGQGNTIYF.

In DNA, the CDR3 is TGTGCCAGCAGCTTTTCAAGGGCTAGCGGCTACGAGCAGTACTTC. It encodes CASSFSRASGYEQYF. This chain uses TRBV7-2 with TRBJ2-7; 7 bases align to TRBD2. There are 15 residues in the CDR3. Germline V CDR1 and CDR2: SGHTA, FQGNSA. With 3 bases clipped from V and 3 bases from J, the junction kept 8 bases outside the gene matches.

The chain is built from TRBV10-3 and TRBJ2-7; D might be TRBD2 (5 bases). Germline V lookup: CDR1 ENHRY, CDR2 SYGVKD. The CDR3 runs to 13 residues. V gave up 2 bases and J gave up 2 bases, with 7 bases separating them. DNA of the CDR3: TGTGCCATCAGTGAGGACGGGGCCTACGAGCAGTACTTC. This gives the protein CAISEDGAYEQYF.